The sequence of this T cell receptor (beta chain) was determined in a study of PD-L1 blockade in urothelial cancer listed by TCRdb under 2017. For the study in its entirety: Every patient began therapy at some point between 2013 and 2015 and was given atezolizumab 1,200 mg intravenously every 3 weeks. About nine tenths of the roughly 30 patients were males with bladder-origin urothelial cancer, and 18 of 29 reported a prior smoking history. Patients had an ECOG performance status of 0 or 1 and had received between 0 and 3 prior chemotherapy regimens. Blood samples were analyzed at 3 weeks after treatment start (second dose) and at 6 weeks after treatment start. A median of around 150,000 T cells and 80,000 to 95,000 unique TCRs was obtained from blood samples, and a median clonality of roughly 0.074 was observed. The study, an exploratory multi-omic analysis, examined somatic, immune and clinical correlates of response to PD-L1 blockade with atezolizumab in urothelial cancer. Pretreatment tumor samples and matched peripheral blood, collected serially before and after atezolizumab treatment, underwent TCR sequencing. Progression-free survival longer than 6 months counted as durable clinical benefit, and TCR features were additionally tested against both progression-free and overall survival. In the same patients, whole exome sequencing and RNA sequencing of pretreatment tumors were performed in addition to TCR sequencing. Durable clinical benefit was achieved by nine patients but not by the remaining 20. Under 30 patients had pretreatment blood TCR-seq, about 25 had at least one posttreatment blood collection, and about 25 had tumor TCR-seq. General conclusions and limits of the study: Improved progression-free and overall survival was found to be associated with pretreatment peripheral blood TCR clonality below the median. Because of the small sample size (n ≈ 30) and the many exploratory analyses performed, the results are intended to be regarded as hypothesis-generating. Patients with durable benefit showed greater expansion of tumor-associated TCR clones in peripheral blood 3 weeks after starting treatment (n of about 20, p = 0.022).

For this chain, trimming is 3 bases at the V end and 5 bases at the J end, and the number of junction bases without a gene match is 4. CDR1 and CDR2 are drawn from the germline V gene: SGHTA, FQGTGA. Including the terminal cysteine and phenylalanine, the CDR3 comprises 15 residues. Of the read, only the CDR3 DNA is kept; its 45 bases are in frame from base 1. On this clone itself: Its recognized antigen is unknown. No much larger clone is present one base from it, and per-base qualities are unavailable.

The sample's time point label, in plain terms: pretreatment peripheral blood. A cohort of around 28 patients with locally advanced or metastatic urothelial carcinoma, treated at Memorial Sloan Kettering on a trial protocol, was included. Peripheral blood mononuclear cells were collected from each patient pretreatment and during treatment, giving between 1 and 8 total time points per patient. The Qiagen DNeasy Blood extraction kit was used to purify genomic DNA from total PBMCs and tumor samples. PBMCs were collected pretreatment and during treatment and were isolated and stored as previously described. Each PCR received spiked-in synthetic TCR analog templates so that absolute template abundance could be estimated from read counts. TCRbeta CDR3 regions were amplified from genomic DNA with bias-controlled V and J gene primers using the immunoSEQ assay. Rearranged TCRbeta segments were sequenced at approximately 20X coverage. The paper's processing steps were these. Sequencing errors were corrected by clustering and CDR3s were annotated against IMGT to assign V, D and J genes. Downstream analyses used only productive TCRbeta rearrangements and left out out-of-frame or stop-codon sequences. Clonality was calculated as one minus the Shannon entropy normalized by the log of the number of unique productive sequences. Fisher's exact test with Benjamini-Hochberg correction, at a threshold of adjusted p below 0.01, was used to find clones that differed between time points or between blood and tumor. This is the immuneACCESS table as TCRdb keeps it, with only in-frame sequences that have V and J called. A part of the clones is gone; compared with another copy, unresolved V genes explain less than half, and the rest is unexplained. V and J calls and clone size are given by that table; D and trimming were obtained from the DNA. The table for this sample lists 45,000 or so clones; more than 75% of them were counted only once. The biggest ten clones account for approximately 2% of the sample.

The origin of this receptor is a man aged 45-65 years with urothelial cancer. The chain is made from TRBV7-3 and TRBJ2-1, and TRBD2 aligns with 10 junction nucleotides. The input for sequencing was PBMCs, taken around atezolizumab (anti-PD-L1) treatment. The CDR3 in this case is CASSFSGRGNNEQFF. Here is the DNA: TGTGCCAGCAGCTTCAGCGGGAGGGGTAACAATGAGCAGTTCTTC.